This T cell receptor (beta chain) was recorded in a study of T cell responses to AZD1222 COVID-19 vaccine. Study-wide results and limits: Along spike, vaccine-associated CD4 TCRs were found throughout, with dominance at 160-218 and 743-854.

The CDR3 runs 15 residues. V lost 0 bases and J lost 0, with 6 bases in between. The germline gives CDR1 SGHRS, CDR2 YFSETQ. Sequencing used immunoSEQ multiplex PCR; TCRdb keeps in-frame clones, though not all of them. The sample lists 100,000 to 150,000 clones, over 75% occurring once. As to this clone: The antigen remains unidentified.

Sample: peripheral blood, taken on day 0 of AZD1222 vaccination. This chain connects TRBV5-1 to TRBJ1-4; D unclear. The sequence came from an adult in good health. Written as DNA, the CDR3 is TGCGCCAGCAGCTTGGGGGCAGCAACTAATGAAAAACTGTTTTTT. Encoded protein: CASSLGAATNEKLFF.